The 11 T cell receptor beta chains in this list originate from one sample, sequenced in a study of cytomegalovirus exposure and HLA in healthy donors. Some clones are missing from TCRdb's copy, which holds only in-frame ones; the method was immunoSEQ multiplex PCR. The repertoire holds 130,000 or so clones, with 85% to 90% as singletons. Sequenced: PBMCs. The receptors stem from a young woman in good health and CMV-seropositive.

This CDR3 reads CASSDGPRADTQYF. CDR3 nucleotide sequence: TGTGCCAGCAGTGATGGGCCTCGCGCGGATACGCAGTATTTT. The V call is TRBV2, the J call TRBJ2-3; no clear D gene. Trimming removed 3 bases from V and 6 bases from J, with 13 bases in between. The CDR3 consists of 14 residues. Germline lookup yields CDR1 SNHLY and CDR2 FYNNEI.

The CDR3 DNA reads as TGTGCCAGCAGACCTCTCGGACAGGGGATCTATGGCTACACCTTC. The encoded protein is CASRPLGQGIYGYTF. The rearrangement links TRBV2 to TRBJ1-2, with 9 bases identical to TRBD1. V was pared by 6 bases and J by 4 bases, with 9 bases of the junction left unmatched. The germline CDR1 and CDR2 sequences are SNHLY and FYNNEI. This CDR3 spans 15 amino acids. The full variable domain, with the rest looked up from reference TRBV2 and TRBJ1-2, is EPEVTQTPSHQVTQMGQEVILRCVPISNHLYFYWYRQILGQKVEFLVSFYNNEISEKSEIFDDQFSVERPDGSNFTLKIRSTKLEDSAMYFCASRPLGQGIYGYTFGSGTRLTVV.

Only one count was recorded for this clone. The chain recombines TRBV19 with TRBJ1-5; TRBD1 might be the D (6 bases). Trimming pared 1 base from V and 3 bases from J, leaving 10 bases between. The germline V gene has CDR1 LNHDA and CDR2 SQIVND (reference sequence). The CDR3 runs to 15 residues. The CDR3 DNA sequence: TGTGCCAGTAGTATAGTTGGACAGAACAATCAGCCCCAGCATTTT. Amino acid sequence: CASSIVGQNNQPQHF. The whole variable domain, filled in from reference TRBV19 and TRBJ1-5, reads DGGITQSPKYLFRKEGQNVTLSCEQNLNHDAMYWYRQDPGQGLRLIYYSQIVNDFQKGDIAEGYSVSREKKESFPLTVTSAQKNPTAFYLCASSIVGQNNQPQHFGDGTRLSIL.

The genes are TRBV4-2 and TRBJ2-1, with 10 positions matching TRBD1. The V gene end was trimmed by 4 bases and the J gene end by 6 bases; junction bases not matched to a gene: 15. This CDR3 is 18 amino acids long. Germline values: CDR1 LGHNA, CDR2 YNFKEQ. The CDR3, as DNA: TGTGCCAGCAGCCGGACAACGGGGTTCGGGACAGGGGTCAATGAGCAGTTCTTC. Protein: CASSRTTGFGTGVNEQFF.

This sequence joins TRBV19 and TRBJ2-7, with 8 bases fitting TRBD1. Trimming cost V 3 bases and J 5 bases; bases outside gene matches: 9. The CDR3 is 15 residues long. Germline V gene lookup returns CDR1 LNHDA and CDR2 SQIVND (reference sequence). The CDR3 DNA reads as TGTGCCAGTAGTATCGTCGGCAGGGGGCTACACGAGCAGTACTTC. Translating it yields CASSIVGRGLHEQYF.

This sequence joins TRBV2 and TRBJ2-3, with 13 positions matching TRBD2. There are 18 residues in the CDR3. Germline V gene data show CDR1 as SNHLY and CDR2 as FYNNEI. V gave up 2 bases and J gave up 1 base; unmatched junction bases: 6. The DNA of the CDR3 is TGTGCCAGCAGTGAACCGACTAGCGGGGGGCCCCGCACAGATACGCAGTATTTT. It codes for CASSEPTSGGPRTDTQYF.

The rearrangement joins TRBV19 to TRBJ2-7; D might be TRBD1 (6 bases). In germline, CDR1 is LNHDA, CDR2 SQIVND (reference sequence). Trimming shortened V by 1 base and J by 2 bases, and 12 bases separated the two germline ends. This CDR3 region has 15 residues. CDR3 sequence (DNA): TGTGCCAGTAGTATAGGTTCCAGGGGCGCCTACGAGCAGTACTTC. It yields the protein CASSIGSRGAYEQYF. Supplemented by reference TRBV19 and TRBJ2-7, the full variable domain reads DGGITQSPKYLFRKEGQNVTLSCEQNLNHDAMYWYRQDPGQGLRLIYYSQIVNDFQKGDIAEGYSVSREKKESFPLTVTSAQKNPTAFYLCASSIGSRGAYEQYFGPGTRLTVT.

This clone showed up just once. V usage is TRBV14 and J usage is TRBJ2-3; weak D call: TRBD2 (7 bases). The CDR3 loop spans 17 amino acids. Germline CDR1 reads SGHDN; CDR2 reads FVKESK. V gave up 4 bases and J gave up 1 base, with 18 bases separating them. CDR3 sequence reads: CASSPTPGGRGTDTQYF. For the CDR3, the DNA is TGTGCCAGCAGCCCCACCCCGGGGGGCAGGGGCACAGATACGCAGTATTTT.

The V call is TRBV5-1, the J call TRBJ2-7; TRBD2 agrees at 10 bases. V gave up 4 bases and J gave up 3 bases; unmatched junction bases: 1. CDR1 and CDR2 from the germline V gene are SGHRS and YFSETQ. The CDR3 runs 13 residues. The CDR3 protein is CASSLAGVYEQYF. Here the CDR3 DNA reads TGCGCCAGCAGCCTAGCGGGGGTCTACGAGCAGTACTTC.

This chain joins TRBV28 and TRBJ1-2; the D is unclear. The germline V and J ends were trimmed by 5 bases and 8 bases, with 18 bases remaining between them. CDR3 length: 14 amino acids. Germline CDR1 reads MDHEN; CDR2 reads SYDVKM. CDR3 DNA: TGTGCCAGCAGTCTAAACAGCGGTTCGAGCGGCTACACCTTC. Translated: CASSLNSGSSGYTF.

A few counts support this clone. The V call is TRBV27, the J call TRBJ2-7, with TRBD2 matching over 8 bases. With V trimmed by 10 bases and J by 1 base, 6 bases remained unmatched. This CDR3 region has 13 residues. The germline gives CDR1 MNHEY, CDR2 SMNVEV (reference sequence). The CDR3 DNA follows: TGTGCCACCACGGGGGGGCCTTCCTACGAGCAGTACTTC. This encodes CATTGGPSYEQYF.